One sample yielded the 3 T cell receptor beta chains listed below, sequenced in a study of cytomegalovirus exposure and HLA in healthy donors. The PCR ran on 60 Vbeta and 13 Jbeta primers. Measured with immunoSEQ multiplex PCR; TCRdb has only the in-frame clones, and not every one. Of about 130,000 clones listed, roughly four fifths are singletons. The specimen was PBMCs. These TCRs come from a male donor in good health and CMV-seropositive.

The chain recombines TRBV9 with TRBJ2-5; D is perhaps TRBD1 (7 bases). Germline loops: CDR1 SGDLS, CDR2 YYNGEE. Trimming took 3 bases from V and 2 from J, leaving 14 bases between them. This CDR3 region has 15 residues. The CDR3: CASSAPPGGQETQYF. DNA of the CDR3: TGTGCCAGCAGCGCCCCCCCAGGGGGGCAAGAGACCCAGTACTTC.

The rearrangement uses TRBV5-1 and TRBJ2-1, with D perhaps matching TRBD1 (5 bases). Germline V lookup: CDR1 SGHRS, CDR2 YFSETQ. The length of the CDR3 is 12 residues. V lost 6 bases and J 9 bases, leaving 13 bases between the germline ends. CDR3 nucleotides: TGCGCCAGCACAAAGTTGCAGGGTGAGCAGTTCTTC. Translating it yields CASTKLQGEQFF.

As for this clone: This specimen includes other DNA sequences encoding the same CDR3. This chain uses TRBV7-2 with TRBJ1-4; TRBD1 might be the D (5 bases). The V end was cut by 8 bases, the J end by 5 bases, with 15 bases between. Germline CDR1 SGHTA, CDR2 FQGNSA. The CDR3 has 14 residues. CDR3 residues: CASRMGPGNEKLFF. The DNA of the CDR3 is TGTGCCAGCCGAATGGGGCCCGGCAATGAAAAACTGTTTTTT. The whole variable domain, remainder taken from reference TRBV7-2 and TRBJ1-4, is GAGVSQSPSNKVTEKGKDVELRCDPISGHTALYWYRQSLGQGLEFLIYFQGNSAPDKSGLPSDRFSAERTGGSVSTLTIQRTQQEDSAVYLCASRMGPGNEKLFFGSGTQLSVL.